This T cell receptor beta chain appears in the sequencing data of a study of T-cell reconstitution after alpha-beta-depleted transplantation in children. The CDR3 runs 12 residues. Germline CDR1 reads SGHNT; CDR2 reads YYREEE (reference sequence). Construction of the TCRbeta library involved unique molecular identifiers. MiXCR, applied by TCRdb to the PCR reads, yields one record per CDR3 protein. The sample yields 580,000 or so distinct CDR3 sequences, 23% seen once. Comment on this clonotype: Its target is unknown. One end of the junction fails to match germline, which may point to a read error.

Overall study findings and caveats: Some patients' high day-60 TCRbeta diversity was traced to surviving recipient T cells and thymic progenitors. Hyperexpanded clones declined; after one year, newly produced T cells mostly supplied diversity. At around two months after transplant, the alpha-beta T cells were reportedly derived from several hundred expanded clones that came from non-depleted graft cells.

This sequence joins TRBV5-4 and TRBJ2-7; 7 positions match TRBD2. The sequencing used PBMCs, mostly from graft donor cells, collected 360 days after TCRalphabeta/CD19-depleted stem cell transplant. This clonotype originated in a boy younger than two who had a stem cell transplant for acute myeloid leukemia, so the T cells may come from the graft donor. CDR3: CAISLGGRGQYF. CDR3 DNA: TGTGCCATCAGCTTGGGAGGGCGTGGGCAGTACTTC.